Detailed here is one T cell receptor (beta chain). No cognate antigen has been identified for it. The sample holds no much larger clone one base away, and base qualities are not on file. TCRbeta CDR3 regions were amplified from genomic DNA using the immunoSEQ Assay, a bias-controlled multiplex PCR. The published analysis was carried out like this. Within the assay, amplification of reference gene primers was used to estimate how many nucleated cells each sample contained. To quantify the absolute abundance of each unique TCRbeta CDR3 rearrangement, sequence reads were collapsed and filtered. For each sample, productive Simpson clonality was calculated by taking the square root of Simpson's diversity index across productive rearrangements. TCRdb took this table from immuneACCESS and kept in-frame rearrangements with V and J called. Such tables lack part of the clones; where checked against another copy, unresolved V genes explain under half of the gap, and the rest is unexplained. The V and J calls and clone size were taken over from that table, and D and trimming were inferred from the DNA. The table for this sample lists 150,000 to 200,000 clones; 81% of them were counted only once. Together, the top ten hold roughly 12% of the sample.

At one collaborating source in Seattle, patients were enrolled during active infection and were followed longitudinally through the course of disease. Collaborating institutions collected whole blood in K2EDTA tubes following their own protocols. For TCRbeta analysis, collaborators shipped samples in one of three forms: frozen whole blood, isolated PBMCs, or DNA extracted from either of those sample types. Here V drops 5 bases and J drops 4 bases, and the junction holds 6 bases not matched to any gene. The germline V gene (reference sequence) sets CDR1 to SGHNT and CDR2 to YYREEE. Inclusive of the bounding cysteine and phenylalanine, the CDR3 is 14 residues long. Only the CDR3 portion is preserved as DNA: 42 bases, with reading frame beginning at the first base. This entry belongs to a study of blood T cell repertoires in COVID-19 (TCRdb year 2020). In the study overall: Collaborator samples came from the United States, Italy and Spain and covered acute and convalescent phases of COVID-19. The prospective study material was composed of cDNA or gDNA derived from T cells, B-cell-depleted T cells, or PBMCs. The dataset comprised deeply sampled blood TCRbeta repertoires from subjects exposed to, actively infected with, or recovered from COVID-19. The repertoires were made available in a free public database intended to serve as a resource for research on the immune response to SARS-CoV-2. Samples were obtained from the ongoing ImmuneRACE study (first 160 participants) and from 1,200 or so subjects provided by 6 global collaborators. The sample metadata nearly always contained a de-identified subject ID, COVID-19 status, age in years and sex. HLA class I and class II types, where available, came from metadata supplied by the sample provider rather than from assay-based typing.

Overall results and qualifications from the work: Clinical and demographic metadata were provided uncurated, with the amount varying by source and participant.

Sequencing was performed on peripheral blood. Recombination joined TRBV5-4 with TRBJ1-2, and TRBD1 aligns with 9 junction nucleotides. The TCR sequence derives from a woman older than 75 with COVID-19, enrolled during active disease. DNA sequence: TGTGCCAGCAGGCTGACAGGGGGTGCCTATGGCTACACCTTC. Translation gives CASRLTGGAYGYTF. The CDR3, completed at both ends by the reference TRBV5-4 and TRBJ1-2 genes, gives the full variable domain ETGVTQSPTHLIKTRGQQVTLRCSSQSGHNTVSWYQQALGQGPQFIFQYYREEENGRGNFPPRFSGLQFPNYSSELNVNALELDDSALYLCASRLTGGAYGYTFGSGTRLTVV.